This is a list of T cell receptor beta chains from one sample in a study of low-dose radiotherapy and immunotherapy resistance in tumors. TCRdb processed the reads anew with MiXCR; each CDR3 protein has one entry. The sample includes 95,000 to 100,000 distinct CDR3 sequences, around 21% of them seen just once. The material sequenced was PBMCs, taken after low-dose radiotherapy plus immunotherapy. These receptors all stem from a male donor with prostate cancer. Each CDR3 is given with its conserved first and last residue. Each record gives: D gene, CDR3 length, clone size, V gene, J gene, CDR3 DNA, CDR3 protein. The D gene is left open where the match is weak. Rows give clone size only sometimes, using once, few, many, or a class for an expanded clone.

d_gene: NA
len: 13
abundance: many
v_gene: TRBV7-9
j_gene: TRBJ2-3
CDR3nt: TGTGCCAGCAGCCCGCGGGTCACAGATACGCAGTATTTT
CDR3aa: CASSPRVTDTQYF

d_gene: TRBD2
len: 17
abundance: many
v_gene: TRBV10-3
j_gene: TRBJ2-3
CDR3nt: TGTGCCATCAGCCTGAAGACTAGCGGGGGTAGGACAGATACGCAGTATTTT
CDR3aa: CAISLKTSGGRTDTQYF

d_gene: TRBD1
len: 16
abundance: many
v_gene: TRBV27
j_gene: TRBJ1-6
CDR3nt: TGTGCCAGCAGTTTAGGGGACAGGTCCTATAATTCACCCCTCCACTTT
CDR3aa: CASSLGDRSYNSPLHF

d_gene: NA
len: 14
abundance: many
v_gene: TRBV30
j_gene: TRBJ1-4
CDR3nt: TGTGCCTGGAGTGAGGACACGGCTAATGAAAAACTGTTTTTT
CDR3aa: CAWSEDTANEKLFF

d_gene: NA
len: 12
abundance: many
v_gene: TRBV6-6
j_gene: TRBJ1-6
CDR3nt: TGTGCCAGCAGTTACAGGGATTCACCCCTCCACTTT
CDR3aa: CASSYRDSPLHF

d_gene: NA
len: 12
abundance: many
v_gene: TRBV11-1
j_gene: TRBJ1-1
CDR3nt: TGTGCCAGCAGCCCTCCGAATATTGAAGCTTTCTTT
CDR3aa: CASSPPNIEAFF

d_gene: NA
len: 12
abundance: many
v_gene: TRBV20-1
j_gene: TRBJ2-5
CDR3nt: TGCAGTGCCCCGGCCAACGGACAGACCCAGTACTTC
CDR3aa: CSAPANGQTQYF

d_gene: NA
len: 18
abundance: many
v_gene: TRBV2
j_gene: TRBJ2-2
CDR3nt: TGTGCCAGCAGCCCACGCACGAGAAGGGGCGGGAACACCGGGGAGCTGTTTTTT
CDR3aa: CASSPRTRRGGNTGELFF

d_gene: NA
len: 15
abundance: NA
v_gene: TRBV21-1
j_gene: TRBJ2-7
CDR3nt: TGTGCCAGCAGCAGAAGGGACAGACCTTCCTACGAGCAGTACTTC
CDR3aa: CASSRRDRPSYEQYF

d_gene: NA
len: 11
abundance: many
v_gene: TRBV7-9
j_gene: TRBJ2-1
CDR3nt: TGTGCCAGCAGCTTACCCCCCGAGCAGTTCTTC
CDR3aa: CASSLPPEQFF

d_gene: NA
len: 13
abundance: many
v_gene: TRBV14
j_gene: TRBJ2-4
CDR3nt: TGTGCCAGCAGCCAGCGACTTCAAAACATTCAGTACTTC
CDR3aa: CASSQRLQNIQYF

d_gene: TRBD1
len: 13
abundance: many
v_gene: TRBV10-2
j_gene: TRBJ1-5
CDR3nt: TGCGCCAGCTGGGACAGGCAAAATCAGCCCCAGCATTTT
CDR3aa: CASWDRQNQPQHF

d_gene: TRBD2
len: 15
abundance: many
v_gene: TRBV5-1
j_gene: TRBJ2-3
CDR3nt: TGCGCCAGCAGCTCCGGACTAGTAGTCACAGATACGCAGTATTTT
CDR3aa: CASSSGLVVTDTQYF

d_gene: NA
len: 15
abundance: many
v_gene: TRBV6-5
j_gene: TRBJ2-1
CDR3nt: TGTGCCAGCAGTATCTACGGGGGGCCCTACAATGAGCAGTTCTTC
CDR3aa: CASSIYGGPYNEQFF

d_gene: NA
len: 17
abundance: few
v_gene: TRBV21-1
j_gene: TRBJ1-4
CDR3nt: NA
CDR3aa: CASSKADGGRLMKNCFF

d_gene: NA
len: 13
abundance: NA
v_gene: TRBV5-1
j_gene: TRBJ2-7
CDR3nt: TGCGCCAGCAGAATAGACGAGCACTACGAGCAGTACTTC
CDR3aa: CASRIDEHYEQYF

d_gene: NA
len: 16
abundance: many
v_gene: TRBV11-2
j_gene: TRBJ2-4
CDR3nt: TGTGCCAGCAGCTCCCCCGAATTGGGGGCGGGTGACATTCAGTACTTC
CDR3aa: CASSSPELGAGDIQYF

d_gene: TRBD2
len: 15
abundance: many
v_gene: TRBV6-2/TRBV6-3
j_gene: TRBJ2-1
CDR3nt: TGTGCCAGCAGTGTGGGACTAGCGGCCCAGGGTGAGCAGTTCTTC
CDR3aa: CASSVGLAAQGEQFF

d_gene: TRBD1
len: 14
abundance: few
v_gene: TRBV6-1
j_gene: TRBJ1-6
CDR3nt: TGTGCCAGCAGGGGACAGATTTCTAATTCACCCCTCCACTTT
CDR3aa: CASRGQISNSPLHF

d_gene: TRBD2
len: 19
abundance: many
v_gene: TRBV20-1
j_gene: TRBJ2-1
CDR3nt: TGCAGTGCTAGAGCGATCGTCCAGACTAGCGGGTCCTCCTACAATGAGCAGTTCTTC
CDR3aa: CSARAIVQTSGSSYNEQFF

d_gene: NA
len: 14
abundance: many
v_gene: TRBV12-3/TRBV12-4
j_gene: TRBJ1-5
CDR3nt: TGTGCCAGCAGTTTACGCGGTTTTGATCAGCCCCAGCATTTT
CDR3aa: CASSLRGFDQPQHF

d_gene: NA
len: 12
abundance: many
v_gene: TRBV7-9
j_gene: TRBJ1-5
CDR3nt: TGTGCCAGCAGCCCTAGGGATCAGCCCCAGCATTTT
CDR3aa: CASSPRDQPQHF

d_gene: NA
len: 15
abundance: NA
v_gene: TRBV18
j_gene: TRBJ1-4
CDR3nt: TGTGCCAGCTCACCACCGGGGAGGTTACGAGAAAAACTGTTTTTT
CDR3aa: CASSPPGRLREKLFF

d_gene: TRBD2
len: 16
abundance: many
v_gene: TRBV2
j_gene: TRBJ2-7
CDR3nt: TGTGCCAGCAGTGAAGCGTGGGGTAGCGGGGGTGGCGAGCAGTACTTC
CDR3aa: CASSEAWGSGGGEQYF